The rows below give T cell receptor beta chains drawn from one sample of a study of cytomegalovirus exposure and HLA in healthy donors. Measured with immunoSEQ multiplex PCR; TCRdb has only the in-frame clones, and not every one. This sample carries about 100,000 clones, 60% to 80% of them seen once, and the ten largest clones take about 4.5%. The source material was PBMCs. The receptors here all came from a woman aged 18-29 years in good health and CMV-seropositive. Each CDR3 is given with its conserved first and last residue. A D gene is named only where the DNA matches it firmly. Clone size appears in some rows only: once, few, many, or a class for an expanded clone.

D gene	V gene	CDR3 length	J gene	clone size	CDR3 protein	CDR3 DNA
NA	TRBV5-1	15	TRBJ1-2	NA	CASSPIQETFYGYTF	TGCGCCAGCAGCCCAATACAGGAGACTTTCTATGGCTACACCTTC
NA	TRBV10-2	15	TRBJ2-5	NA	CASSESSGFQETQYF	TGCGCCAGCAGTGAGTCCAGCGGATTTCAAGAGACCCAGTACTTC
NA	TRBV29-1	14	TRBJ2-7	NA	CSVGGLGGPYEQYF	TGCAGCGTCGGCGGCCTTGGCGGGCCTTACGAGCAGTACTTC
TRBD2	TRBV30	16	TRBJ2-7	NA	CAWSDHQLAGVHEQYF	TGTGCCTGGAGTGATCACCAACTAGCGGGGGTCCACGAGCAGTACTTC
TRBD2	TRBV28	15	TRBJ2-3	NA	CASSFTSGGGDTQYF	TGTGCCAGCAGTTTCACTAGCGGGGGAGGAGATACGCAGTATTTT
NA	TRBV7-3	16	TRBJ2-3	NA	CASSPGEGAGTDTQYF	TGTGCCAGCAGCCCGGGAGAGGGGGCGGGCACAGATACGCAGTATTTT
NA	TRBV12-2	16	TRBJ2-7	NA	CASRLKASGMTYEQYF	TGTGCAAGTCGCTTAAAGGCTAGCGGGATGACCTACGAGCAGTACTTC
NA	TRBV7-9	14	TRBJ1-1	NA	CASSLGGGPTEAFF	TGTGCCAGCAGCTTAGGGGGGGGCCCCACTGAAGCTTTCTTT
NA	TRBV5-1	15	TRBJ2-1	few	CASSLVAVSYNEQFF	TGCGCCAGCAGCTTGGTGGCTGTCTCCTACAATGAGCAGTTCTTC
TRBD1	TRBV30	14	TRBJ2-7	NA	CACHPPGQGYEQYF	TGTGCCTGCCACCCACCGGGACAGGGATACGAGCAGTACTTC
NA	TRBV12-5	16	TRBJ2-1	NA	CASGAYSGLFYNEQFF	TGTGCTAGTGGTGCCTATTCGGGACTGTTCTACAATGAGCAGTTCTTC